One T cell receptor (beta chain) is described in this entry. The CDR3 loop spans 12 amino acids. The V gene lost 3 bases and the J gene lost 9 bases, with 11 bases spanning the gap. Germline V gives CDR1 MDHEN, CDR2 SYDVKM. The data derive from a study of cytomegalovirus exposure and HLA in healthy donors. This PCR relied on a set of 60 Vbeta primers and 13 Jbeta primers. Data came from immunoSEQ multiplex PCR; TCRdb stores just in-frame clones and leaves some out. The sample has over 50,000 clones. The chain employs TRBV28 and TRBJ1-2; no clear D gene. Sequenced: PBMCs. The clonotype originates from a man in his fifties or sixties in good health and CMV-seropositive. The CDR3 region has the DNA TGTGCCAGCAGTTTGCTCGAGGGCCGCTACACCTTC. This sequence encodes CASSLLEGRYTF.